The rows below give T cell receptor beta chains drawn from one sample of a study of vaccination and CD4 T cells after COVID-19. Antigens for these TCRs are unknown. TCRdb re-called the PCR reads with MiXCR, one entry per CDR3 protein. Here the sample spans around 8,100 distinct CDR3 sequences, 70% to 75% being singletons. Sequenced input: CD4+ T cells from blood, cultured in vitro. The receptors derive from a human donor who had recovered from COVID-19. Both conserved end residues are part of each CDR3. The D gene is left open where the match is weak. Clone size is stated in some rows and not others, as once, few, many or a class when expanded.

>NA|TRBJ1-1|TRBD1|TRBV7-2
TGTGCCAGCAGCCCGCTCGACAGGGGTCGTATGAACACTGAAGCTTTCTTT
CASSPLDRGRMNTEAFF
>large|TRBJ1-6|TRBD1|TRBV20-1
TGCAGTGCTAGAGATTCGGGACAGGGGGCGAATAATTCACCCCTCCACTTT
CSARDSGQGANNSPLHF
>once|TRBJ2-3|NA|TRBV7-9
TGTGCCAGCAGCCCAAGGGACCCCGCGGATACGCAGTATTTT
CASSPRDPADTQYF
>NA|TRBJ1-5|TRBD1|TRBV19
TGTGCCAGTAGTAGACGGGACAGGGGAAGCAATCAGCCCCAGCATTTT
CASSRRDRGSNQPQHF
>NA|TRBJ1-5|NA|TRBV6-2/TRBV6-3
TGTGCCAGCAGTTCCAGGGAAGATAGCAATCAGCCCCAGCATTTT
CASSSREDSNQPQHF
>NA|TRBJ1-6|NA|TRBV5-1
TGCGCCAGCAGCTTGCGTGAATTGCGGCAAGACAATTCACCCCTCCACTTT
CASSLRELRQDNSPLHF
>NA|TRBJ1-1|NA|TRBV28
TGTGCCAGCAGCACCTATTTGGGGGGCACTGAAGCTTTCTTT
CASSTYLGGTEAFF
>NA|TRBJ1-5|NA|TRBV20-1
TGCAGTGCTAGGGGCCACCCCAATCAGCCCCAGCATTTT
CSARGHPNQPQHF
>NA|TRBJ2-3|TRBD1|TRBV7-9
TGTGCCAGCAGCGGACAGGACAGAGTTCGGTCAGATACGCAGTATTTT
CASSGQDRVRSDTQYF
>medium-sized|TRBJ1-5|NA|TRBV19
TGTGCCAGTAGTCCCCGATGGGCCATTAATCAGCCCCAGCATTTT
CASSPRWAINQPQHF